The 5 T cell receptor beta chains given below trace back to one sample, sequenced in a study of cytomegalovirus exposure and HLA in healthy donors. The PCR made use of 60 Vbeta and 13 Jbeta primers. Clones were read by immunoSEQ multiplex PCR, and TCRdb kept only the in-frame ones, dropping some. The table records under 200,000 clones, approximately 12% of them present only once. The source material was PBMCs. Receptor source: a man in his forties or fifties in good health and CMV-seropositive.

This clone was observed a handful of times. The rearrangement links TRBV7-2 to TRBJ1-2; D may be TRBD1 (6 bases). V dropped 9 bases and J dropped 4 bases, with 15 bases sitting between them. CDR1 SGHTA and CDR2 FQGNSA come from the germline V gene. The CDR3 totals 13 residues. The CDR3 DNA reads TGTGCCAGTGGCACAGGGTCTCCCTATGGCTACACCTTC. Its protein is CASGTGSPYGYTF. Full variable domain (remainder filled in from reference TRBV7-2 and TRBJ1-2): GAGVSQSPSNKVTEKGKDVELRCDPISGHTALYWYRQSLGQGLEFLIYFQGNSAPDKSGLPSDRFSAERTGGSVSTLTIQRTQQEDSAVYLCASGTGSPYGYTFGSGTRLTVV.

This clone was counted a few times. The chain combines TRBV7-3 with TRBJ2-1, with D possibly matching TRBD2 (6 bases). This CDR3 is 16 amino acids long. Germline V gene data show CDR1 as SGHTA and CDR2 as FQGTGA. The V end was cut by 3 bases, the J end by 6 bases, with 18 bases between. The CDR3 reads CASSFDGGVRGNEQFF. The CDR3 DNA follows: TGTGCCAGCAGCTTTGACGGGGGAGTAAGGGGCAATGAGCAGTTCTTC.

V is TRBV11-2 and J is TRBJ1-1; 7 bases fit TRBD1. Germline loops: CDR1 SGHAT, CDR2 FQNNGV. The J segment lost 3 bases and the V segment lost 5 bases, leaving 12 bases of the junction unmatched. The CDR3 is 16 amino acids. CDR3 in amino acids: CASSAPTGVGYTEAFF. The CDR3 nucleotides are TGTGCCAGCAGCGCCCCCACAGGGGTAGGGTACACTGAAGCTTTCTTT.

This clone has just a few counts. The chain is built from TRBV29-1 and TRBJ1-1; D not certain. V lost 5 bases and J lost 0, with 7 bases in between. The germline V gene has CDR1 SQVTM and CDR2 ANQGSEA. This CDR3 contains 12 residues. The CDR3 loop is CSVSPMNTEAFF. Here the CDR3 DNA reads TGCAGCGTTAGCCCGATGAACACTGAAGCTTTCTTT.

This clone was seen more than once but under ten times. The chain employs TRBV25-1 and TRBJ1-1; a weak D match, TRBD1 (5 bases). This CDR3 is built from 13 residues. V lost 6 bases and J lost 1, with 9 bases in between. CDR1 is MGHDK and CDR2 is SYGVNS in the germline V gene. DNA for the CDR3: TGTGCCAGCAGGATAACAGGGAACACTGAAGCTTTCTTT. Protein: CASRITGNTEAFF.